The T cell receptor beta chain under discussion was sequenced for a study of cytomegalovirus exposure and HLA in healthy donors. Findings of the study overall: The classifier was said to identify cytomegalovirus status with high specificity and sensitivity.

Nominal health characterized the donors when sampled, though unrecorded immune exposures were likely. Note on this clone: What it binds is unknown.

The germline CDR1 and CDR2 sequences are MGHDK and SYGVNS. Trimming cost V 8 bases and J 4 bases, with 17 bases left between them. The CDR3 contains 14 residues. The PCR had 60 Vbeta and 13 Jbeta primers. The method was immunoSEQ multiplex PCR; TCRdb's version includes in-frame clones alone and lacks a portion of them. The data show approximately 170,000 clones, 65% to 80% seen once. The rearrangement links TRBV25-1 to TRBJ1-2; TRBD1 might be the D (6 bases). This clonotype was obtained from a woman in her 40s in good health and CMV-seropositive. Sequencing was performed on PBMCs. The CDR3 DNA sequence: TGTGCCAGCGGTGCCCCAGGGGTCCCCTATGGCTACACCTTC. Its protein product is CASGAPGVPYGYTF.